This T cell receptor beta chain was sequenced in a study of T cell responses to AZD1222 COVID-19 vaccine. Study-wide background: Second-dose timings of about 4 or about 12 weeks were pooled.

Method: immunoSEQ multiplex PCR; TCRdb's copy keeps in-frame clones and lacks some. Of over 60,000 clones listed, roughly 87% were seen once; the top ten hold less than 25%. Turning to this clone: Its target is unknown.

This CDR3 region has 11 residues. Germline-derived CDR1 and CDR2 are SGHDT and YYEEEE. Trimming took 4 bases from V and 7 from J, leaving 8 bases between them. Study-wide results and caveats: There were repertoire samples only from the period after the peak T cell response.

V and J are TRBV5-6 and TRBJ2-5; D is unclear. The sample consisted of peripheral blood, taken on day 0 of AZD1222 vaccination. The source is an adult in good health. The CDR3 is CASSRDRTQYF. The CDR3 nucleotides are TGTGCCAGCAGCCGCGATCGGACCCAGTACTTC.